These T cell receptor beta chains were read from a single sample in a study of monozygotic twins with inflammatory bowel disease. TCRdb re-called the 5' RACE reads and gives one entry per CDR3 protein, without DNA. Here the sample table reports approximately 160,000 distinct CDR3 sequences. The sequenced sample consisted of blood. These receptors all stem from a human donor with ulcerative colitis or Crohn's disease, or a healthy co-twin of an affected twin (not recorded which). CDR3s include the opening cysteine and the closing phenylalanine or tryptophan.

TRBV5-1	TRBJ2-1	CASSLVADYRHEQFF
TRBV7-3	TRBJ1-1	CASSRGGMNTEAFF
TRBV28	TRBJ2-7	CASSLGQGPLSYEQYF
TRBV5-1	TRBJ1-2	CASSSGGTGDPYTF
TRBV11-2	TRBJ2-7	CASSFGGYEQYF
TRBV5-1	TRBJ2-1	CASSLVALAGNNEQFF
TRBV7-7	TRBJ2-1	CASSREREPNEQFF
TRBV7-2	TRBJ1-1	CASSPGPNTEAFF
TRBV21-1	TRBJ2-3	CASSFVPSTDTQYF
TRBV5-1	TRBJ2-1	CASSLNRGPTNEQFF
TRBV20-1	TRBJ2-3	CSAILAGNTDTQYF
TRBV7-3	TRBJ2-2	CASSRERYTGELFF
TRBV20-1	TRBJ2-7	CSAREGETFYEQYF
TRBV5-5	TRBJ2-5	CASSLVPTQGQETQYF
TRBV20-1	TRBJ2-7	CSAVRQGVFPHEQYF
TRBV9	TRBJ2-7	CASSLRDSQDEQYF
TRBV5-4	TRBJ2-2	CASSPGGRTNTGELFF
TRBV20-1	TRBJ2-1	CSRSGLAGGPPEQFF
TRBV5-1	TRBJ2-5	CASSLLAGRETQYF
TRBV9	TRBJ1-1	CASSEQGAGTEAFF
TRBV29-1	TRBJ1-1	CSVESFKRDTEAFF
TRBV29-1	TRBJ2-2	CSVSNLGGLTGELFF
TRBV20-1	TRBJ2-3	CSAPGVSTDTQYF
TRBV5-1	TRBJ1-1	CASIHSHGGMNTEAFF
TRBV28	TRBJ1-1	CASSFWGADTEAFF
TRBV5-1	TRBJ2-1	CASSSGTRDNEQFF
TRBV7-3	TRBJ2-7	CASSPGPGTDYEQYF
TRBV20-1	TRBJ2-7	CSARGTGDPYEQYF
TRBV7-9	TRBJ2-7	CASEHARGEQYF
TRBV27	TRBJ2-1	CASNSRTSGNSYNEQFF
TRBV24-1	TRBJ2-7	CATSESTGAIYEQYF
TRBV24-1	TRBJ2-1	CATSDLGGAEDSYNEQFF
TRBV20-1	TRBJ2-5	CSASGRETQYF
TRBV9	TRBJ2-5	CASSPFSYRGSQETQYF
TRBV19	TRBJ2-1	CASSIEDRGQFF
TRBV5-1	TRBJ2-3	CASSKTSGTRGKDTQYF
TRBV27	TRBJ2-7	CASSSPSGRVYEQYF
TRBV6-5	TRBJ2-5	CASSYGYGEETQYF
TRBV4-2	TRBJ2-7	CASSHPDRGDYEQYF
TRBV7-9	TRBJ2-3	CASSLPLDTQYF
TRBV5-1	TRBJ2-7	CAGTRDRGFSYEQYF
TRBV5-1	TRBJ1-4	CASSLGTASTNEKLFF
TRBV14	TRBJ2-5	CASSQVTSGRESQYF
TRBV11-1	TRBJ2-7	CASSFLSLAGAVNYYEQYF
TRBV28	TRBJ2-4	CASSSGTSPTIQYF
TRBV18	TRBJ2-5	CASSPPRFQETQYF
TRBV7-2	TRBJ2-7	CASSSRDRGLYEQYF
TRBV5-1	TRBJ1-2	CASSPNPSRENYGYTF
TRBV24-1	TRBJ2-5	CATSGDGAAQETQYF
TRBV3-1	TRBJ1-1	CASSQVAGLQNTEAFF
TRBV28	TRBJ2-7	CASSSPTGYEQYF